This T cell receptor beta chain was profiled in a study of post-analysis software for immune sequencing data. Study information: Relapsing-remitting, secondary progressive and progressive-relapsing multiple sclerosis were all included among the disease courses. Findings and caveats of the study: Strong same-batch co-clustering of samples appeared with F measure clustering. There were five TRBV segments more frequent in patients than controls, and TRBV5-6, TRBV5-1 and TRBV20-1 were among them.

Germline V gene data show CDR1 as SGHTA and CDR2 as FQGTGA. CDR3 length: 15 amino acids. V was cut by 9 bases and J by 9 bases, with 24 bases left in between. Built from TCR beta cDNA, the libraries had unique molecular identifiers in them. cDNA molecules numbering roughly 0.5 million came from about 0.94 to 9.7 million T cells. TCRdb redid the calling of the PCR reads with MiXCR, one entry per CDR3 protein. The table records around 440,000 distinct CDR3 sequences, under 55% of them present only once. This clonotype was observed a handful of times. Its antigen remains unidentified. The sample comprised blood. The sequence came from a girl aged 5-17 years with multiple sclerosis. The chain recombines TRBV7-3 with TRBJ2-1, with no clear D. The CDR3 spells CASSQRDGPSSEQFF. The CDR3 DNA reads TGTGCCAGTAGCCAACGAGACGGCCCGTCATCTGAGCAGTTCTTC.